Presented here are 6 T cell receptor beta chains from one specimen sequenced in a study of T cells in Graves' hyperthyroidism and ophthalmopathy. The investigators amplified TCR beta CDR3 regions from RNA transcripts. Initially, a first-round RT-PCR of the TCR CDR3 employed the HTBI primer set. MiXCR, run by TCRdb on the multiplex PCR reads, gives a single entry per CDR3 protein. The sample includes 450,000 to 650,000 distinct CDR3 sequences, 11% to 15% of them seen just once. The sequenced material came from blood. The receptors here all came from a woman aged 18-29 years with Graves' ophthalmopathy.

This clonotype was counted only a few times. Since a much larger clone is just one base distant, this may be a read error. The chain joins TRBV29-1 to TRBJ2-7; D ambiguous. This CDR3 has 15 residues. Per the germline V gene, CDR1 is SQVTM and CDR2 is ANQGSEA. V dropped 1 base and J dropped 4 bases, with 17 bases sitting between them. CDR3 loop: CSVEGGAGTYYEQYF. The CDR3, as DNA: TGCAGCGTTGAAGGAGGAGCCGGAACTTATTACGAGCAGTACTTC.

This clonotype was detected ten times or more. The chain combines TRBV27 with TRBJ2-3; the match to TRBD1 covers 7 bases. With V trimmed by 4 bases and J by 5 bases, 15 bases remained unmatched. This CDR3 is 17 amino acids long. The V gene's germline CDR1 is MNHEY and CDR2 SMNVEV (reference sequence). The CDR3 region has the DNA TGTGCCAGCAGTTCCCTGGGGAGAGGGGGCGGAAAAGATACGCAGTATTTT. Protein sequence: CASSSLGRGGGKDTQYF.

The gene calls are TRBV7-2 and TRBJ1-2, with 7 bases aligning to TRBD1. V lost 4 bases to trimming and J lost 3 bases; unmatched junction nucleotides: 11. In germline, CDR1 is SGHTA, CDR2 FQGNSA. The CDR3 covers 16 residues. The CDR3 reads CASSSDRDGVYYGYTF. CDR3 sequence (DNA): TGTGCCAGCAGCTCCGACAGGGATGGAGTCTACTATGGCTACACCTTC.

This chain connects TRBV3-1 to TRBJ1-4; TRBD1 agrees at 9 bases. CDR1 and CDR2 (germline): LGHDT, YNNKEL (reference sequence). This CDR3 comprises 17 residues. V lost 5 bases to trimming and J lost 1 base; unmatched junction nucleotides: 8. CDR3 bases: TGTGCCAGCAGCTCCGGGACAGGGATTATAACTAATGAAAAACTGTTTTTT. Translating gives CASSSGTGIITNEKLFF.

This clonotype occurred many times. The CDR3 spells CASVAGQAYNEQFF. CDR3 coding DNA: TGTGCTAGTGTCGCGGGACAGGCCTACAATGAGCAGTTCTTC. The V and J genes are TRBV12-5 and TRBJ2-1; 8 positions agree with TRBD1. With V trimmed by 7 bases and J by 2 bases, 4 bases remained unmatched. Germline V lookup: CDR1 LGHNT, CDR2 FRNRAP. This CDR3 spans 14 amino acids.

This clonotype was seen repeatedly, ten times or more. The V and J genes are TRBV28 and TRBJ2-3; 11 bases map to TRBD2. CDR3 length: 14 residues. CDR1 and CDR2 (germline): MDHEN, SYDVKM. The junction had 5 bases not matched to a gene; V was cut back by 8 bases and J by 4 bases. CDR3 in DNA: TGTGCCAGCTTAGCGGGAGGGCTCTCAGATACGCAGTATTTT. Amino acids: CASLAGGLSDTQYF.